Below are 15 T cell receptor beta chains sequenced from a single sample in a study of beta chain features in type 1 diabetes (dated by TCRdb to the late 2010s). Their antigens remain unidentified. The library came from the immunoSEQ multiplex PCR assay. The entire isolated RNA was reverse transcribed using the High Capacity cDNA Reverse Transcription Kit, and thus expressed TCRB transcripts were sequenced. Entries here come from immuneACCESS through TCRdb and include only in-frame sequences with V and J called. Some clones fail to appear in such tables; in the studies checked, an unresolved V gene covers under half of the shortfall, and the cause of the remainder is unknown. The sample has 600,000 to 700,000 clones on record, 9.5% to 15% of them singletons. The top ten constitute 0.095% to 0.15% of the sample. Findings and caveats that apply to the study as a whole: In all four CD4+ subsets, TCRB CDR3 length was moderately but significantly shorter in type 1 diabetes patients.

Input material: naive CD4+ T cells from blood. The sample's cell subset or site label, in plain terms: true naive CD4+ T cells. These receptors all come from a man aged 25-45 years with type 1 diabetes.

This clone was observed a few times. The chain carries TRBV2 and TRBJ1-6, with 8 bases fitting TRBD1. V dropped 7 bases and J dropped 4; count of bases not matched to a gene: 9. This CDR3 spans 16 amino acids. The germline gives CDR1 SNHLY, CDR2 FYNNEI. The CDR3 sequence: CASTTGQGGYNSPLHF. The CDR3 DNA is TGTGCCAGCACCACCGGACAGGGCGGTTATAATTCACCCCTCCACTTT.

This clone showed up just a few times. The chain carries TRBV5-4 and TRBJ2-7; D unresolved. Per the germline V gene, CDR1 is SGHNT and CDR2 is YYREEE (reference sequence). Trimming left V 0 bases short and J 3 bases short, with 7 bases between. The CDR3 contains 13 residues. The CDR3 sequence is CASSLGKDYEQYF. The CDR3 DNA sequence: TGTGCCAGCAGCTTGGGAAAGGACTACGAGCAGTACTTC.

This clone was counted a few times. This chain links TRBV7-3 with TRBJ1-5; 8 bases map to TRBD1. In germline, CDR1 is SGHTA, CDR2 FQGTGA. The CDR3 has 18 amino acids. Unmatched junction bases numbered 11, after V lost 4 bases and J lost 0 bases. The CDR3 reads CASSSMDRDPFSNQPQHF. CDR3 in DNA: TGTGCCAGCAGCTCAATGGACAGGGATCCCTTTAGCAATCAGCCCCAGCATTTT.

This clone came up a few times. The J gene is TRBJ2-7, the V gene TRBV2; D may be TRBD1 (5 bases). The CDR3 contains 12 residues. Trimming removed 7 bases at V and 0 bases at J, with 7 bases between. CDR1 and CDR2 from the germline V gene are SNHLY and FYNNEI. CDR3 coding DNA: TGTGCCAGCATCCAGGGCTCCTACGAGCAGTACTTC. Translation: CASIQGSYEQYF.

The chain couples TRBV11-2 to TRBJ2-3, with D unclear. The ends were cut back, 6 bases at V and 5 bases at J, with 15 bases in the middle. Germline V gives CDR1 SGHAT, CDR2 FQNNGV. The CDR3 covers 14 residues. The CDR3, as DNA: TGTGCCAGCAGTTTAAGTCCGGTGGGAGATACGCAGTATTTT. It is translated as CASSLSPVGDTQYF.

The V call is TRBV5-1, the J call TRBJ2-7; 11 bases align to TRBD2. This CDR3 comprises 17 residues. Germline V gene lookup returns CDR1 SGHRS and CDR2 YFSETQ. The junction had 13 bases not matched to a gene; V was cut back by 1 base and J by 7 bases. CDR3 coding DNA: TGCGCCAGCAGCTTGACTAGCGGGGGCGCTGAAGTTATAGAGCAGTACTTC. This translates into CASSLTSGGAEVIEQYF.

The chain has TRBV4-3 and TRBJ2-7, with a weak D call TRBD2 (5 bases). V was trimmed by 4 bases and J by 1 base, leaving 11 bases between them. CDR3 length: 14 amino acids. Germline V lookup: CDR1 LGHNA, CDR2 YSLEER. Here the CDR3 reads CASSPRRASYEQYF. DNA of the CDR3: TGCGCCAGCAGCCCTCGGCGGGCTTCCTACGAGCAGTACTTC.

V usage is TRBV29-1 and J usage is TRBJ1-2, with D possibly matching TRBD1 (5 bases). V lost 4 bases and J 8 bases, leaving 20 bases between the germline ends. The CDR3 length is 14 residues. CDR1 SQVTM and CDR2 ANQGSEA come from the germline V gene. CDR3 nucleotide sequence: TGCAGCGTTGCCGGCGGGACTGATCCCCACGGCTACACCTTC. Translating gives CSVAGGTDPHGYTF.

The chain employs TRBV7-2 and TRBJ2-7; 7 bases align to TRBD1. The germline V gene encodes CDR1 SGHTA and CDR2 FQGNSA. This CDR3 has 12 residues. With V trimmed by 9 bases and J by 3 bases, 5 bases remained unmatched. The CDR3: CASHRGSYEQYF. The CDR3 DNA is TGTGCCAGTCACAGGGGAAGCTACGAGCAGTACTTC.

Worth noting for this clone: At the DNA level, this CDR3 is encoded by other sequences in the same sample as well. The CDR3 DNA sequence: TGTGCCTGGAGTGTACAGGGCGATCAGCCCCAGCATTTT. It is translated as CAWSVQGDQPQHF. This chain uses TRBV30 with TRBJ1-5, with D perhaps matching TRBD1 (6 bases). CDR1 GTSNPN and CDR2 SVGIG come from the germline V gene (reference sequence). Trimming stripped 0 bases from V and 5 bases from J, with 8 bases between. This CDR3 spans 13 amino acids.

The chain links TRBV19 to TRBJ1-2; D is uncertain. V lost 5 bases and J 12 bases, leaving 13 bases between the germline ends. Germline V gene sequence: CDR1 LNHDA, CDR2 SQIVND (reference sequence). The CDR3 loop spans 11 amino acids. CDR3 residues: CASSERSGHTF. The CDR3 nucleotides read TGTGCCAGTAGTGAGCGGTCGGGTCACACCTTC. Together with reference TRBV19 and TRBJ1-2, the CDR3 gives the full variable domain: DGGITQSPKYLFRKEGQNVTLSCEQNLNHDAMYWYRQDPGQGLRLIYYSQIVNDFQKGDIAEGYSVSREKKESFPLTVTSAQKNPTAFYLCASSERSGHTFGSGTRLTVV.

J is TRBJ2-7 and V is TRBV7-2; a weak D match, TRBD1 (6 bases). V lost 3 bases, J lost 2 bases, and 14 bases lay in between. CDR3 length equals 15 residues. CDR1 is SGHTA and CDR2 is FQGNSA in the germline V gene. CDR3: CASSFRSGAPYEQYF. DNA of the CDR3: TGTGCCAGCAGCTTTCGTTCAGGGGCTCCCTACGAGCAGTACTTC.

This clone came up a few times. V and J are TRBV5-8 and TRBJ1-2; D not resolved. V was clipped by 0 bases and J by 4 bases, with 7 bases between them. The CDR3 length is 13 residues. CDR1 is SGHTS and CDR2 is YDEGEE in the germline V gene. CDR3 protein: CASSLAAGYGYTF. The DNA for the CDR3 is TGTGCCAGCAGCTTGGCGGCGGGCTATGGCTACACCTTC.

This chain joins TRBV19 and TRBJ1-2, with TRBD1 matching 8 bases. Germline CDR1 is LNHDA and CDR2 is SQIVND (reference sequence). The length of the CDR3 is 13 residues. Germline trimming cut 7 bases from V and 7 bases from J; bases unmatched to any gene: 8. The CDR3 DNA sequence: TGTGCCAGTAAAGTCGGACAGGGAGGTGGCTACACCTTC. As protein: CASKVGQGGGYTF.

Here the CDR3 DNA reads TGTGCCAGCAGCTCCGGGGGGGAGCAGTTCTTC. Protein product: CASSSGGEQFF. This rearrangement joins TRBV9 to TRBJ2-1; 7 bases fit TRBD2. CDR3 length: 11 amino acids. Trimming cost V 4 bases and J 10 bases; bases outside gene matches: 2. Germline loops: CDR1 SGDLS, CDR2 YYNGEE.